The 14 T cell receptor beta chains below were found in one sample sequenced in a study of blood T cell repertoires in COVID-19. Data came from immunoSEQ multiplex PCR; TCRdb stores just in-frame clones and leaves some out. Of about 49,000 clones in the sample, about 71% were seen once. Sequenced material: peripheral blood. These receptor sequences come from a woman between 65 and 79 years old with acute or convalescent COVID-19.

The V and J genes are TRBV18 and TRBJ2-5; the D is unclear. Germline CDR1 and CDR2: KGHSH and LQKENI. Trimming took off 0 bases at V and 2 bases at J, with 7 bases between the two ends. CDR3 length: 14 amino acids. Here the CDR3 DNA reads TGTGCCAGCTCACCACCATTACAGCAAGAGACCCAGTACTTC. Amino acid sequence: CASSPPLQQETQYF.

This sequence joins TRBV5-1 and TRBJ2-7; 8 positions match TRBD2. The CDR3 runs 16 residues. With V trimmed by 3 bases and J by 0 bases, 8 bases remained unmatched. CDR1 and CDR2 (germline): SGHRS, YFSETQ. The CDR3 here is CASSSSGTRDSYEQYF. DNA for the CDR3: TGCGCCAGCAGCTCTTCCGGGACTAGGGACTCCTACGAGCAGTACTTC.

The chain has TRBV24-1 and TRBJ2-1; possible D gene TRBD1, 5 bases. Germline V CDR1 and CDR2: KGHDR, SFDVKD. The CDR3 runs to 16 residues. Trimming took off 4 bases at V and 0 bases at J, with 12 bases between the two ends. CDR3 region: CATSDHKDSSYNEQFF. Written as DNA, the CDR3 is TGTGCCACCAGTGACCACAAAGACAGCTCCTACAATGAGCAGTTCTTC.

The chain joins TRBV19 to TRBJ1-1; D is possibly TRBD1 (6 bases). Per the germline V gene, CDR1 is LNHDA and CDR2 is SQIVND (reference sequence). V was cut by 1 base and J by 5 bases, with 11 bases left in between. The CDR3 loop spans 14 amino acids. CDR3 protein: CASSIVGGRTEAFF. CDR3 DNA sequence: TGTGCCAGTAGTATAGTTGGGGGCCGGACTGAAGCTTTCTTT. Based on the CDR3 plus reference TRBV19 and TRBJ1-1, the full variable domain is DGGITQSPKYLFRKEGQNVTLSCEQNLNHDAMYWYRQDPGQGLRLIYYSQIVNDFQKGDIAEGYSVSREKKESFPLTVTSAQKNPTAFYLCASSIVGGRTEAFFGQGTRLTVV.

V is TRBV7-2 and J is TRBJ2-7; 11 bases align to TRBD2. Germline CDR1 reads SGHTA; CDR2 reads FQGNSA. The CDR3 has 16 residues. J lost 5 bases, V lost 2 bases, and 8 bases had no gene match. The DNA for the CDR3 is TGTGCCAGCAGCTTACAACCGACTAGCGGGACCCACGAGCAGTACTTC. Its protein product is CASSLQPTSGTHEQYF. Variable domain in full (rest from reference TRBV7-2 and TRBJ2-7): GAGVSQSPSNKVTEKGKDVELRCDPISGHTALYWYRQSLGQGLEFLIYFQGNSAPDKSGLPSDRFSAERTGGSVSTLTIQRTQQEDSAVYLCASSLQPTSGTHEQYFGPGTRLTVT.

The gene calls are TRBV10-3 and TRBJ2-5, with a possible D match to TRBD1 (5 bases). The CDR3 loop spans 14 amino acids. V shed 2 bases and J shed 3 bases, with 10 bases lying between them. Per germline, CDR1 ENHRY and CDR2 SYGVKD. The DNA of the CDR3 is TGTGCCATCAGTGAGGGTCAGGGTAAAGAGACCCAGTACTTC. Its protein product is CAISEGQGKETQYF.

The chain joins TRBV3-1 (or the pseudogene TRBV3-2) to TRBJ2-4; D is unresolved. V lost 5 bases, J lost 7 bases, and 18 bases lay in between. CDR3 length equals 15 residues. Germline CDR1 LGHDT, CDR2 YNNKEL (reference sequence). CDR3 sequence: CASSASTGSRNIQYF. The CDR3, as DNA: TGTGCCAGCAGCGCCTCGACGGGTTCGAGGAACATTCAGTACTTC.

J is TRBJ2-1 and V is TRBV6-5; 7 bases agree with TRBD2. There are 15 residues in the CDR3. J gave up 4 bases and V 0 bases, and 3 bases lay outside the gene matches. Germline CDR1 MNHEY, CDR2 SVGAGI. CDR3 sequence: CASSYSPGGYNEQFF. The CDR3 DNA sequence: TGTGCCAGCAGTTACTCTCCGGGGGGATACAATGAGCAGTTCTTC.

The CDR3 nucleotides are TGCGCCAGCAGAACCGGGACTAGCGGGACTCCAGGGGTGGATACGCAGTATTTT. It translates to CASRTGTSGTPGVDTQYF. The gene calls are TRBV10-1 and TRBJ2-3; TRBD2 aligns across 13 bases. Germline assignment: CDR1 WNHNN and CDR2 SYGVQD (reference sequence). The V gene end was trimmed by 6 bases and the J gene end by 6 bases; junction bases not matched to a gene: 15. The CDR3 is 18 residues long.

The gene calls are TRBV5-1 and TRBJ2-5; 10 nucleotides agree with TRBD1. V lost 0 bases to trimming and J lost 4 bases; unmatched junction nucleotides: 9. Germline V gene lookup returns CDR1 SGHRS and CDR2 YFSETQ. The CDR3 is made up of 17 amino acids. The CDR3 sequence: CASSLDGGQGRLETQYF. The CDR3 nucleotides read TGCGCCAGCAGCTTGGATGGGGGACAGGGGCGTCTAGAGACCCAGTACTTC.

This clone was observed a few times. The gene calls are TRBV5-4 and TRBJ2-3; 14 bases match TRBD2. The junction had 7 bases not matched to a gene; V was cut back by 4 bases and J by 0 bases. The CDR3 has 18 residues. Germline V gene sequence: CDR1 SGHNT, CDR2 YYREEE (reference sequence). CDR3 in DNA: TGTGCCAGCAGCGCACCGGGACTAGCGGGGGTTAGCACAGATACGCAGTATTTT. Its translation: CASSAPGLAGVSTDTQYF.

A few counts support this clone. This sequence joins TRBV18 and TRBJ2-3; D may be TRBD1 (6 bases). Trimming removed 1 base from V and 3 bases from J, with 17 bases in between. CDR3 length: 17 residues. The germline V gene has CDR1 KGHSH and CDR2 LQKENI. CDR3 sequence (DNA): TGTGCCAGCTCACCACGACTAAGCCCTAGGGGGACAGATACGCAGTATTTT. Residues: CASSPRLSPRGTDTQYF.

The chain recombines TRBV5-1 with TRBJ2-2; D possibly corresponds to TRBD1 (5 bases). The germline V and J ends were trimmed by 5 bases and 3 bases, with 17 bases remaining between them. This CDR3 has 16 residues. Germline V CDR1 and CDR2: SGHRS, YFSETQ. As DNA, the CDR3 is TGCGCCAGCAGGGTTGGGTCCAGGGATTACACCGGGGAGCTGTTTTTT. Protein: CASRVGSRDYTGELFF. The full variable domain, with the rest looked up from reference TRBV5-1 and TRBJ2-2, is KAGVTQTPRYLIKTRGQQVTLSCSPISGHRSVSWYQQTPGQGLQFLFEYFSETQRNKGNFPGRFSGRQFSNSRSEMNVSTLELGDSALYLCASRVGSRDYTGELFFGEGSRLTVL.

This clone was observed a handful of times. The chain couples TRBV28 to TRBJ2-7; 12 bases map to TRBD2. This CDR3 has 15 residues. With 3 bases clipped from V and 2 bases from J, the junction kept 2 bases outside the gene matches. The germline V gene encodes CDR1 MDHEN and CDR2 SYDVKM. Written as DNA, the CDR3 is TGTGCCAGCAGTTTCTCTAGCGGGAGGGCCTACGAGCAGTACTTC. Translated, it gives CASSFSSGRAYEQYF.